A selection of T cell receptor beta chains follows, all from one sample in a study of cytomegalovirus exposure and HLA in healthy donors. Using immunoSEQ multiplex PCR, the repertoire was profiled, and TCRdb retains in-frame clones only, with some absent. The table has about 160,000 clones, 84% seen once. Sequencing input: PBMCs. The receptors derive from a man between 18 and 35 years old in good health and CMV-seronegative. CDR3s include the opening cysteine and the closing phenylalanine or tryptophan. Each record gives: CDR3 DNA, CDR3 protein, V gene, clone size, J gene, D gene. A D gene is named only where the DNA matches it firmly. Clone size is given for some rows only: seen once, a few or many times, or a class if the clone is expanded.

cdr3_nt: TGTGCCAGCAGCTTAGGGTCAGGGGGCGCGGGAGAGACCCAGTACTTC; cdr3_aa: CASSLGSGGAGETQYF; v_call: TRBV7-9; clone_size: -; j_call: TRBJ2-5; d_call: TRBD1
cdr3_nt: TGTGCCAGCAGATCCGGGACAGATAATTCACCCCTCCACTTT; cdr3_aa: CASRSGTDNSPLHF; v_call: TRBV27; clone_size: once; j_call: TRBJ1-6; d_call: TRBD1
cdr3_nt: TGCGCCAGCAGCACGGCGGTTCCGGGCACCGGGGAGCTGTTTTTT; cdr3_aa: CASSTAVPGTGELFF; v_call: TRBV5-1; clone_size: few; j_call: TRBJ2-2; d_call: -
cdr3_nt: TGTGCCACGACTAGCGGGAGTACAGATACGCAGTATTTT; cdr3_aa: CATTSGSTDTQYF; v_call: TRBV10-3; clone_size: -; j_call: TRBJ2-3; d_call: TRBD2
cdr3_nt: TGCGCCAGCAGCTTGAATGCCGGGAGGGTCTACGAGCAGTACTTC; cdr3_aa: CASSLNAGRVYEQYF; v_call: TRBV5-1; clone_size: once; j_call: TRBJ2-7; d_call: TRBD2
cdr3_nt: TGTGCCAGCAGCCCGAGGCGGGGGCCTTATTCACCCCTCCACTTT; cdr3_aa: CASSPRRGPYSPLHF; v_call: TRBV7-2; clone_size: -; j_call: TRBJ1-6; d_call: -
cdr3_nt: TGCAGCGTCGCCTTGACAGGACCCCAAGGGGAGCAGTACTTC; cdr3_aa: CSVALTGPQGEQYF; v_call: TRBV29-1; clone_size: -; j_call: TRBJ2-7; d_call: -
cdr3_nt: TGTGCCAGTAGTGTAAGCGGATTTTCCTACGAGCAGTACTTC; cdr3_aa: CASSVSGFSYEQYF; v_call: TRBV19; clone_size: -; j_call: TRBJ2-7; d_call: -
cdr3_nt: TGTGCCAGTAGTTTTCAGGGCTTCGGCGCTGAAGCTTTCTTT; cdr3_aa: CASSFQGFGAEAFF; v_call: TRBV19; clone_size: few; j_call: TRBJ1-1; d_call: -
cdr3_nt: TGTTCCAGCAGCTTACCACTTGGAGGGAGGAGGTCCTACAATGAGCAGTTCTTC; cdr3_aa: CSSSLPLGGRRSYNEQFF; v_call: TRBV7-9; clone_size: -; j_call: TRBJ2-1; d_call: -
cdr3_nt: TGTGCCAGCAGCCGGGCAGCGGGAGTTTACAATGAGCAGTTCTTC; cdr3_aa: CASSRAAGVYNEQFF; v_call: TRBV7-3; clone_size: -; j_call: TRBJ2-1; d_call: TRBD2
cdr3_nt: TGCGCCAGCAGCCAAGAGCGATTGGGACAGAGCTCTGGAAACACCATATATTTT; cdr3_aa: CASSQERLGQSSGNTIYF; v_call: TRBV4-1; clone_size: few; j_call: TRBJ1-3; d_call: TRBD1
cdr3_nt: TGTGCCAGCAGTGACGACAGCTACTACGAGCAGTACTTC; cdr3_aa: CASSDDSYYEQYF; v_call: TRBV6-1; clone_size: -; j_call: TRBJ2-7; d_call: -
cdr3_nt: TGTGCCATCAGATCAGGGGGGCAAGAGACCCAGTACTTC; cdr3_aa: CAIRSGGQETQYF; v_call: TRBV10-3; clone_size: -; j_call: TRBJ2-5; d_call: -
cdr3_nt: TGTGCCACCAGAACGGACAGGGGGCGGGCCTACGAGCAGTACTTC; cdr3_aa: CATRTDRGRAYEQYF; v_call: TRBV15; clone_size: -; j_call: TRBJ2-7; d_call: TRBD1